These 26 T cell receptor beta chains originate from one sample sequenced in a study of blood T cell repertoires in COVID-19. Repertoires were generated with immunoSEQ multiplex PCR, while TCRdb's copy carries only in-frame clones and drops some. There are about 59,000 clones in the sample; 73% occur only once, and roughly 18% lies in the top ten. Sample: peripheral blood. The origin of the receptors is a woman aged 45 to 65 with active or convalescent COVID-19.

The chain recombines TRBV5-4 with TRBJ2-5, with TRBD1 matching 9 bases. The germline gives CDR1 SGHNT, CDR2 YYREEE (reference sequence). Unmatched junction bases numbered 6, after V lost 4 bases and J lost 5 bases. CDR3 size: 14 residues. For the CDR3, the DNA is TGTGCCAGCAGCGGACGACAGGGGGAGGAGACCCAGTACTTC. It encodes CASSGRQGEETQYF.

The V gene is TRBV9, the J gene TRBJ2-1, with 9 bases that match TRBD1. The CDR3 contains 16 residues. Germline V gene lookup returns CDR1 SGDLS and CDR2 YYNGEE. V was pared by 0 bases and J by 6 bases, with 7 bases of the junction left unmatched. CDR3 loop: CASSVAGQGQANEQFF. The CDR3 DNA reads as TGTGCCAGCAGCGTAGCGGGACAGGGCCAGGCCAATGAGCAGTTCTTC. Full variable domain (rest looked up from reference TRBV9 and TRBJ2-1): DSGVTQTPKHLITATGQRVTLRCSPRSGDLSVYWYQQSLDQGLQFLIQYYNGEERAKGNILERFSAQQFPDLHSELNLSSLELGDSALYFCASSVAGQGQANEQFFGPGTRLTVL.

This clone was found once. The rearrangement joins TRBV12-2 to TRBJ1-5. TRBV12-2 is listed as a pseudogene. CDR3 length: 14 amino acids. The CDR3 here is CASRLRRDPQPQHF. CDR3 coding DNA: TGTGCAAGTCGCTTAAGGAGGGATCCCCAGCCCCAGCATTTT.

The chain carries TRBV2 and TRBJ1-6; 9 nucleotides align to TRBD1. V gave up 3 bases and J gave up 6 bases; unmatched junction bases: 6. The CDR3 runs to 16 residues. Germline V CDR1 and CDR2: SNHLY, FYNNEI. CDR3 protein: CASSDYPTGGNSPLHF. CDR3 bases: TGTGCCAGCAGTGATTATCCGACAGGGGGTAATTCACCCCTCCACTTT.

CDR3 sequence: CASSQEGAGGSSTDTQYF. The CDR3 DNA is TGCGCCAGCAGCCAAGAGGGAGCGGGAGGATCAAGCACAGATACGCAGTATTTT. The rearrangement joins TRBV4-1 to TRBJ2-3, with 9 bases matching TRBD2. Germline V gene data show CDR1 as MGHRA and CDR2 as YSYEKL. This CDR3 spans 18 amino acids. With 0 bases clipped from V and 0 bases from J, the junction kept 7 bases outside the gene matches.

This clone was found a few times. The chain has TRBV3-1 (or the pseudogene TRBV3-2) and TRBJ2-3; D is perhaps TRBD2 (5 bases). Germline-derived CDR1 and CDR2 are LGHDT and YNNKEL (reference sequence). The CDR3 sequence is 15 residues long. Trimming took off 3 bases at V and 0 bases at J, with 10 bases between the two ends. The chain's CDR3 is CASSQSGISTDTQYF. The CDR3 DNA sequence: TGTGCCAGCAGCCAGAGCGGTATTAGCACAGATACGCAGTATTTT.

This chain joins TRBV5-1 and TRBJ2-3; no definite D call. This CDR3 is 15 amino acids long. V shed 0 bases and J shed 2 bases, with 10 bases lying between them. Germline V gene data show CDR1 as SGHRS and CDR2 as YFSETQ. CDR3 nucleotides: TGCGCCAGCAGCTTGGGTGAGACTTACACAGATACGCAGTATTTT. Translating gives CASSLGETYTDTQYF. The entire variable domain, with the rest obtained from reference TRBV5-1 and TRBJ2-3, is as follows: KAGVTQTPRYLIKTRGQQVTLSCSPISGHRSVSWYQQTPGQGLQFLFEYFSETQRNKGNFPGRFSGRQFSNSRSEMNVSTLELGDSALYLCASSLGETYTDTQYFGPGTRLTVL.

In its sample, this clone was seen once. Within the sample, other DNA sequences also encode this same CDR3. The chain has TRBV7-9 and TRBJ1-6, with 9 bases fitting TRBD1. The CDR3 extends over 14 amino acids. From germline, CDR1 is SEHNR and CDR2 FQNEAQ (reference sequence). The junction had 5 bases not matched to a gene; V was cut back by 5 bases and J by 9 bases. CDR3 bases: TGTGCCAGCAGCCCGGGACAGGGAGGTTCACCCCTCCACTTT. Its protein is CASSPGQGGSPLHF.

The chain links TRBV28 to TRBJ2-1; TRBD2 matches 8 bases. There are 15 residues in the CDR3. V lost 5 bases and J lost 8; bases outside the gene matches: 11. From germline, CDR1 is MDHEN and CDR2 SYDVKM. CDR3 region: CASSAPQRERDEQFF. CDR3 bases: TGTGCCAGCAGTGCCCCTCAGCGGGAGCGCGATGAGCAGTTCTTC.

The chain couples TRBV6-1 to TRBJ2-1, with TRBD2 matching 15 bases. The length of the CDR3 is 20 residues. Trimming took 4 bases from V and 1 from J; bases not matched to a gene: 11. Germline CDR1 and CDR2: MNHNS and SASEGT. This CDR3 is CASSGPGLAGGKKSYNEQFF. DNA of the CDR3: TGTGCCAGCAGTGGCCCAGGACTAGCGGGAGGGAAGAAGTCCTACAATGAGCAGTTCTTC.

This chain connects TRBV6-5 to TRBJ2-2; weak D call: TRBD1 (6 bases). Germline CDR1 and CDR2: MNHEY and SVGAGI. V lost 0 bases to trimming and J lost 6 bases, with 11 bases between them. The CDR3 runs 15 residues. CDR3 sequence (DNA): TGTGCCAGCAGTTACTCACAGGGTATCCCCGGGGAGCTGTTTTTT. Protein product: CASSYSQGIPGELFF.

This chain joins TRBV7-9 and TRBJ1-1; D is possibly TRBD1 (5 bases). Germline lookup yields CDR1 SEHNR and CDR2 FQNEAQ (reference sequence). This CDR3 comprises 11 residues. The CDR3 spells CAGEGRPEAFF. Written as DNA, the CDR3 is TGTGCAGGGGAAGGGAGGCCTGAAGCTTTCTTT.

The CDR3 DNA sequence: TGTGCCAGCAGTTTATGCGTGGGTCACCCCCCATGGGCGGGACTAGCGGGAGGAAGAGGTGAGCAGTTCTTC. It codes for CASSLCVGHPPWAGLAGGRGEQFF. The chain carries TRBV28 and TRBJ2-1; 15 bases agree with TRBD2. The V and J ends lost 0 bases and 9 bases, in that order; junction bases with no gene match: 27. This CDR3 is 24 amino acids long. CDR1 is MDHEN and CDR2 is SYDVKM in the germline V gene.

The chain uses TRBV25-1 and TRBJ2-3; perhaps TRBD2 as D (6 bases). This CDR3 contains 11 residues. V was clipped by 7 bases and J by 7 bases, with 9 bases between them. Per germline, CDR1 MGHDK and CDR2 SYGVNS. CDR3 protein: CASKGRYTQYF. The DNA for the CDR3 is TGTGCCAGCAAGGGGAGGTATACGCAGTATTTT.

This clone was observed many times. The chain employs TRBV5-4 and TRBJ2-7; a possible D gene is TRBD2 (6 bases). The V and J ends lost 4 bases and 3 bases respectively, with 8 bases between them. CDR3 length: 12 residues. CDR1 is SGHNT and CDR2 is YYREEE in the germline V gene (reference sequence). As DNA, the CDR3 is TGTGCCAGCAGCGAGGGAGGCTACGAGCAGTACTTC. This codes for CASSEGGYEQYF.

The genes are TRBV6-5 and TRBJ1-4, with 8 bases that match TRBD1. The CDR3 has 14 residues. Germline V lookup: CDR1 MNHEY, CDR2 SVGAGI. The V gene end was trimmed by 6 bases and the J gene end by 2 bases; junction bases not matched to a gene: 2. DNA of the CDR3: TGTGCCAGCAGGACAGGGGCCACTAATGAAAAACTGTTTTTT. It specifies CASRTGATNEKLFF.

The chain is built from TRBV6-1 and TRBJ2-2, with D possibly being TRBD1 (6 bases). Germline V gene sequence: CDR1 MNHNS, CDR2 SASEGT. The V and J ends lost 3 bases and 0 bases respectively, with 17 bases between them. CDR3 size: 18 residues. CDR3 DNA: TGTGCCAGCAGTGATCCTGCTAGTTGGGGGCCGAACACCGGGGAGCTGTTTTTT. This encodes CASSDPASWGPNTGELFF.

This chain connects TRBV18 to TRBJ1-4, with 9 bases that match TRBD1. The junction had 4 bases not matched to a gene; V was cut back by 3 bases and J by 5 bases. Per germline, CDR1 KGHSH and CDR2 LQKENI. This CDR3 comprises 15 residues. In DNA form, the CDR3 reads TGTGCCAGCTCACCGGGACAGGGAAAAAATGAAAAACTGTTTTTT. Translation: CASSPGQGKNEKLFF.

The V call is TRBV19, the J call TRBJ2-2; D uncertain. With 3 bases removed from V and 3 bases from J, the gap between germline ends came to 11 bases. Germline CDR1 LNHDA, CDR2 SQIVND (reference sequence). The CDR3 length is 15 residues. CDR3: CASSISSTYTGELFF. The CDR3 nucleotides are TGTGCCAGTAGTATTTCGTCCACATACACCGGGGAGCTGTTTTTT.

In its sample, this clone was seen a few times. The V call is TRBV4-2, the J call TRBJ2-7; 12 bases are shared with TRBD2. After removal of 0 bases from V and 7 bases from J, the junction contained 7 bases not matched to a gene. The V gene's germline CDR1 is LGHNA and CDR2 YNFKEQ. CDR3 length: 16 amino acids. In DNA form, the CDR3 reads TGTGCCAGCAGCCAAGATGTGACTAGCGGGAGAAGGGAGCAGTACTTC. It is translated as CASSQDVTSGRREQYF.

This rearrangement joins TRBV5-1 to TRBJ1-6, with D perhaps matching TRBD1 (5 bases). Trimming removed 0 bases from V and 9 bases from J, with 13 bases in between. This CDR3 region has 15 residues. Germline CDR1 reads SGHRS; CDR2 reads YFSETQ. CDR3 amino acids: CASSLDRDLFSPLHF. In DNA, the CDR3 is TGCGCCAGCAGCTTGGATAGGGACTTATTTTCACCCCTCCACTTT.

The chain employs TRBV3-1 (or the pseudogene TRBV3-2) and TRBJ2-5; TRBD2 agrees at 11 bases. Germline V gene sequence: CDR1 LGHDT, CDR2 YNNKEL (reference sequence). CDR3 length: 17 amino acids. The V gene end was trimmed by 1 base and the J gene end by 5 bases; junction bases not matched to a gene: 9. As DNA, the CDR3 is TGTGCCAGCAGCCAAGTTTTGACTAGCGGGATCGGGGAGACCCAGTACTTC. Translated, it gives CASSQVLTSGIGETQYF.

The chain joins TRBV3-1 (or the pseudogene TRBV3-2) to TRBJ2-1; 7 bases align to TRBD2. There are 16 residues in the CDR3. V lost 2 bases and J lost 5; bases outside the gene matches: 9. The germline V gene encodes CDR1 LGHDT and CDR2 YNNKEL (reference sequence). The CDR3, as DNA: TGTGCCAGCAGCCAACGGAGGGGAGGGCCAAACAATGAGCAGTTCTTC. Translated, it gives CASSQRRGGPNNEQFF.

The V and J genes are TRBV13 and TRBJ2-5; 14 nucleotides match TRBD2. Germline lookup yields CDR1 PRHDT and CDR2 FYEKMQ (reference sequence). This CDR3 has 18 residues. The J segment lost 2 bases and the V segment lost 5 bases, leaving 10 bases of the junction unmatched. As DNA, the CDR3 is TGTGCCAGCAGCCCCTACGGGACTAGCGGGAGTCTTCAAGAGACCCAGTACTTC. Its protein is CASSPYGTSGSLQETQYF.

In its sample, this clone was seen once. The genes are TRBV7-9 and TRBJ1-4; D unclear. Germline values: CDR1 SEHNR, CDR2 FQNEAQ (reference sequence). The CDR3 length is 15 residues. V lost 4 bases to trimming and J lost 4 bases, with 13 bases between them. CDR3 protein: CASSSLFSGNEKLFF. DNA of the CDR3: TGTGCCAGCAGCTCCCTTTTTTCGGGTAATGAAAAACTGTTTTTT.

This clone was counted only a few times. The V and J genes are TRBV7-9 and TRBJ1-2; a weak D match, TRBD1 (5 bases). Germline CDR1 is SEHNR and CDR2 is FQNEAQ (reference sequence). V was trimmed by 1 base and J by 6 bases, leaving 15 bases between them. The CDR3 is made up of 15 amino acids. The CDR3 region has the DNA TGTGCCAGCAGCTTAGTTGGGGGGGGTCAGCATGGCTACACCTTC. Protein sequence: CASSLVGGGQHGYTF.